Listed here are 8 T cell receptor beta chains from one sample, sequenced in a study of shared T cell receptors in the human thymus. The table came from immunoSEQ multiplex PCR; TCRdb's copy has only in-frame clones and leaves some out. The sample lists 650,000 to 950,000 clones; 80% to 90% were seen once. The sample was also reused in another study, on human thymus T cells.

The source material was thymocytes. The receptors here all came from a girl under three years old with a congenital heart defect.

The chain carries TRBV5-1 and TRBJ1-4; 11 positions match TRBD1. The CDR3 is made up of 15 amino acids. Germline V gene data show CDR1 as SGHRS and CDR2 as YFSETQ. The J segment lost 7 bases and the V segment lost 4 bases, leaving 6 bases of the junction unmatched. CDR3 in DNA: TGCGCCAGCAGCCCGGTCGGGACAGGGGGTGAAAAACTGTTTTTT. This codes for CASSPVGTGGEKLFF.

This clone was seen once. This chain joins TRBV6-1 and TRBJ1-2; 7 bases map to TRBD1. Germline V gene data show CDR1 as MNHNS and CDR2 as SASEGT. CDR3 length: 13 residues. V lost 8 bases to trimming and J lost 5 bases; unmatched junction nucleotides: 8. CDR3 nucleotide sequence: TGTGCCAGCCGACAGGGCGAATGTTATGGCTACACCTTC. Its translation is CASRQGECYGYTF.

The chain combines TRBV4-1 with TRBJ2-1; D perhaps matches TRBD2 (7 bases). Deletions cut 0 bases from V and 0 bases from J, with 27 bases between. The CDR3 runs to 22 residues. Per germline, CDR1 MGHRA and CDR2 YSYEKL. The CDR3 reads CASSQDSKWGGPNPGSYNEQFF. The CDR3 DNA is TGCGCCAGCAGCCAAGATAGCAAATGGGGGGGCCCTAACCCTGGCTCCTACAATGAGCAGTTCTTC.

The J gene is TRBJ2-5, the V gene TRBV7-9; the match to TRBD2 covers 8 bases. Judging by the DNA end, TRBJ2-7 fits better; the J call may be wrong. There are 17 residues in the CDR3. Germline-derived CDR1 and CDR2 are SEHNR and FQNEAQ (reference sequence). The CDR3: CASSGMLSGGLSYEQYF. The DNA of the CDR3 is TGTGCCAGCAGCGGCATGTTGAGCGGGGGACTCTCCTACGAGCAGTACTTC.

The chain combines TRBV10-3 with TRBJ1-2, with a possible D match to TRBD1 (5 bases). The V end lost 2 bases, the J end lost 1 base, and 11 bases lay between the germline ends. The CDR3 covers 15 residues. The V gene's germline CDR1 is ENHRY and CDR2 SYGVKD. The CDR3 sequence: CAISEDSINNYGYTF. The CDR3 DNA reads as TGTGCCATCAGTGAGGACAGTATTAATAACTATGGCTACACCTTC.

The V call is TRBV7-9, the J call TRBJ1-2; weak D call: TRBD1 (6 bases). V lost 5 bases, J lost 8 bases, and 18 bases lay in between. CDR3 length: 14 residues. CDR1 SEHNR and CDR2 FQNEAQ come from the germline V gene (reference sequence). The CDR3 loop reads CASSPRGGGKGYTF. The CDR3 nucleotides read TGTGCCAGCAGCCCCCGCGGGGGGGGCAAGGGCTACACCTTC.

This clone has only a few counts. This chain links TRBV19 with TRBJ2-7; perhaps TRBD1 as D (6 bases). The CDR3 extends over 16 amino acids. CDR1 and CDR2 (germline): LNHDA, SQIVND (reference sequence). V gave up 5 bases and J gave up 0 bases, with 17 bases separating them. CDR3 nucleotides: TGTGCCAGTAGTCGGACAAAGGGGGTACCCTCCTACGAGCAGTACTTC. It specifies CASSRTKGVPSYEQYF.

The V call is TRBV28, the J call TRBJ2-7; TRBD1 matches 10 bases. The length of the CDR3 is 14 residues. Germline-derived CDR1 and CDR2 are MDHEN and SYDVKM. J gave up 7 bases and V 6 bases, and 9 bases lay outside the gene matches. The CDR3 reads CASRPGQGFGEQYF. In DNA form, the CDR3 reads TGTGCCAGCAGACCGGGACAGGGGTTTGGGGAGCAGTACTTC.